This T cell receptor (beta chain) emerged from a study of CD8+ T cells in alopecia areata. Study details: Those treated were given oral tofacitinib at 5 to 10 mg twice daily.

Sequencing templates came from extracted RNA that was reverse transcribed into cDNA. TCRdb keeps only in-frame clones here, not all; method: immunoSEQ multiplex PCR. In the table there are about 210,000 clones, roughly 56% of which are singletons. Stated treatment: oral pan-JAK inhibitor, 5-10 mg twice daily. This sequence was found in a human donor with alopecia areata. The sample was CD4+ T cells sorted from blood, taken at week 4, from a patient treated with tofacitinib.

CDR3 DNA: TGTGCCAGCAGCTCAGGGTTTGATACGCAGTATTTT. Translating it yields CASSSGFDTQYF. V usage is TRBV5-6 and J usage is TRBJ2-3; maybe TRBD1 (5 bases). The CDR3 loop spans 12 amino acids. Between the trimmed V and J ends, which lost 3 bases and 6 bases, there was a span of 8 bases. Per the germline V gene, CDR1 is SGHDT and CDR2 is YYEEEE.